This T cell receptor (beta chain) was observed in a study of long-term antiretroviral therapy in people with HIV. The CDR3 length is 17 residues. Trimming took off 3 bases at V and 6 bases at J, with 21 bases between the two ends. The germline CDR1 and CDR2 sequences are MNHEY and SMNVEV (reference sequence). immunoSEQ v3.0 was run at survey level. The method was immunoSEQ multiplex PCR; TCRdb's version includes in-frame clones alone and lacks a portion of them. Here the sample spans about 44,000 clones, over 90% being singletons. The source was unsorted PBMCs, collected 3.7 years after starting antiretroviral therapy. The chain is built from TRBV27 and TRBJ2-1; D remains ambiguous. This TCR was recovered from a woman between 45 and 65 years old with HIV. The CDR3 DNA follows: TGTGCCAGCAGTTTGCACCTTACTAATCCCCAATCCAATGAGCAGTTCTTC. It yields the protein CASSLHLTNPQSNEQFF.